The entry below describes one T cell receptor beta chain. These data originate in a study of blood T cells in healthy people across ages. Combining a sample-barcoded 5' primer with a J-beta primer mix, a second PCR ran for about 7 to 11 cycles. MiXCR was run by TCRdb on the 5' RACE reads, yielding one entry per CDR3 protein. The table shows about 970,000 distinct CDR3 sequences, with roughly 47% occurring only once. Trimming took 0 bases from V and 8 from J, leaving 16 bases between them. CDR1 LGHNA and CDR2 YNFKEQ come from the germline V gene. This CDR3 comprises 15 residues. The sequence was obtained from an older woman in good health. The rearrangement uses TRBV4-2 and TRBJ1-1; perhaps TRBD1 as D (5 bases). Sequencing was performed on blood. The CDR3 DNA is TGTGCCAGCAGCCAAGACGTAGGAGGGGATAGGGAAGCTTTCTTT. Its protein is CASSQDVGGDREAFF.